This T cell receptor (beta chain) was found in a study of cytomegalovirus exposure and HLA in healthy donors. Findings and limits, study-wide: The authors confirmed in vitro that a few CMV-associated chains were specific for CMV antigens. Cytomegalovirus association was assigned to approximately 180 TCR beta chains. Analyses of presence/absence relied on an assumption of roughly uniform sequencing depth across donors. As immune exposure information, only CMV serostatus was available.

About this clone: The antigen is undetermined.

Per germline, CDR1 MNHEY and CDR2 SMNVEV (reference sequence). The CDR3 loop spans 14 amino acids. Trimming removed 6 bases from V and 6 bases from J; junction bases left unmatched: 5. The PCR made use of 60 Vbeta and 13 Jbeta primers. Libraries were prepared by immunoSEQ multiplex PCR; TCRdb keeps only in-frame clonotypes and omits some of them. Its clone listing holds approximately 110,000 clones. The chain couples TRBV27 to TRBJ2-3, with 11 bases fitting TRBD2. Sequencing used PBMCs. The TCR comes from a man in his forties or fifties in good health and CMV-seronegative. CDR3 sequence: CASRLAGVSDTQYF. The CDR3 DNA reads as TGTGCCAGCAGACTAGCGGGAGTATCGGATACGCAGTATTTT.